These 2 T cell receptor beta chains were all obtained from the same sample, sequenced in a study of beta chain features in type 1 diabetes. Study-wide results and caveats: In every one of the four CD4+ subsets, TCRB CDR3s were moderately but significantly shorter in Type 1 diabetes patients.

Sequenced material consisted of expressed TCRB transcripts (all of the isolated RNA was reverse transcribed). Repertoires were generated with immunoSEQ multiplex PCR, while TCRdb's copy carries only in-frame clones and drops some. The top ten hold roughly 0.04% of the sample, which has hundreds of thousands of clones, more than 12% seen once. These receptors' targets are unknown. The sequenced sample was naive CD4+ T cells from blood. The receptor set was obtained from a man aged 18 to 30 with type 1 diabetes.

The genes are TRBV1 and TRBJ2-1; TRBD2, the D gene given by the table, was not confirmed from the DNA. TRBV1 is reported as a pseudogene. The CDR3 runs to 20 residues. The DNA of the CDR3 is TGCACCAGCAGCCACTTCGGGGACTCTAGCGGCGGAGGTGAATACAATGAGCAGTTCTTC. It codes for CTSSHFGDSSGGGEYNEQFF.

This clone was detected a few times. The chain employs TRBV30 and TRBJ1-2; D is unresolved. Trimming took 4 bases from V and 4 from J, leaving 10 bases between them. The germline V gene has CDR1 GTSNPN and CDR2 SVGIG (reference sequence). There are 12 residues in the CDR3. The CDR3 coding sequence is TGTGCCTGGAATAGGCACCTCTATGGCTACACCTTC. Its translation is CAWNRHLYGYTF.